The source of this T cell receptor beta chain is a study of blood T cells in healthy people across ages. Whole-study findings and limits: Naive T cell percentage showed a strong correlation with the diversity of TCR beta.

There are a few counts of this clonotype. Antigen: not known. Donation came from healthy Caucasian individuals in Russia who were aged roughly 6 to 95. A second 7 to 11 cycle PCR used barcoded and J-beta primers. TCRdb reprocessed the 5' RACE reads via MiXCR and lists one record per CDR3 protein. Altogether 1.6 million or so distinct CDR3 sequences are present, roughly 30% being singletons, with the ten largest covering about 11%. V was pared by 8 bases and J by 3 bases, with 10 bases between. This CDR3 is 12 amino acids long. The chain carries TRBV12-3 or TRBV12-4 and TRBJ1-2, with D hard to call. This receptor was obtained from a woman in her twenties or thirties in good health. Sample: blood. CDR3 DNA: TGTGCCAGCGGAAGGGCCGACTATGGCTACACCTTC. The encoded protein is CASGRADYGYTF.